This T cell receptor beta chain derives from a study of shared clonotypes between healthy human individuals. The repertoire was sequenced with immunoSEQ multiplex PCR; TCRdb's copy has only in-frame clones and lacks some. In the table there are about 2.2 million clones, over 85% of which are singletons. General study points: The study drew on few donors, limiting represented genetic and exposure-history diversity.

CD8 cells regarded as naive lacked CD45RO, were positively chosen for CCR7, and omitted terminally differentiated effector memory CD45RA+ cells. Note on this clone: Its matching antigen is unknown.

The TCR was taken from a man aged 18 to 30 in good health. Some clones in this sample may be carry-over from other donors' samples. The specimen sequenced was naive CD8+ T cells from PBMCs.

This CDR3 is CASGRPGEETQYF. CDR3 sequence (DNA): TGTGCTAGTGGTCGACCGGGAGAGGAGACCCAGTACTTC. The chain recombines TRBV12-5 with TRBJ2-5, with D possibly TRBD2 on 6 matching bases. The germline gives CDR1 LGHNT, CDR2 FRNRAP. The CDR3 is 13 amino acids. The V end lost 5 bases, the J end lost 5 bases, and 12 bases lay between the germline ends.